The 19 T cell receptor beta chains below come from one sample, sequenced in a study of shared clonotypes between healthy human individuals. The table came from immunoSEQ multiplex PCR; TCRdb's copy has only in-frame clones and leaves some out. The top ten hold about 0.89% of the sample, which has 950,000 to 1,200,000 clones, roughly 80% seen once. Source material: memory CD4+ T cells from PBMCs. The sample's subset: CD45RA-negative fraction. The source of these receptors is a man aged 18 to 30 in good health. Some clones in this sample may be carry-over from other donors' samples.

The J gene is TRBJ1-5, the V gene TRBV28, with D tentatively TRBD1 (6 bases). The germline V and J ends were trimmed by 8 bases and 6 bases, with 20 bases remaining between them. Germline CDR1 and CDR2: MDHEN and SYDVKM. This CDR3 contains 15 residues. DNA of the CDR3: TGTGCCAGCCTTAGGGGGGGCAGGTTTTTTCAGCCCCAGCATTTT. This translates into CASLRGGRFFQPQHF.

This clone was counted between two and nine times. J is TRBJ1-1 and V is TRBV11-2; tentative D call: TRBD1 (5 bases). Germline V gene lookup returns CDR1 SGHAT and CDR2 FQNNGV. The CDR3 runs to 13 residues. V was cut by 0 bases and J by 11 bases, with 13 bases left in between. CDR3 DNA: TGTGCCAGCAGCTTAGAACGGGGCAGGAGGGCTTTCTTT. Its translation is CASSLERGRRAFF.

Worth noting for this clone: The sample holds other DNA sequences that translate to the same CDR3. The chain combines TRBV5-1 with TRBJ2-3, with TRBD1 as a possible D gene (6 bases). Trimming shortened V by 1 base and J by 2 bases, and 8 bases separated the two germline ends. This CDR3 has 14 residues. Germline CDR1 and CDR2: SGHRS and YFSETQ. The CDR3 sequence: CASSLQGTTDTQYF. CDR3 sequence (DNA): TGCGCCAGCAGCTTGCAGGGGACCACAGATACGCAGTATTTT.

The V call is TRBV10-1, the J call TRBJ2-1; the D gene is possibly TRBD2 (6 bases). The CDR3 contains 15 residues. Germline V gene sequence: CDR1 WNHNN, CDR2 SYGVQD (reference sequence). V lost 2 bases to trimming and J lost 7 bases, with 15 bases between them. The CDR3 loop reads CASSERASEPNEQFF. The CDR3, as DNA: TGCGCCAGCAGTGAGAGGGCTAGCGAACCGAATGAGCAGTTCTTC.

The chain joins TRBV28 to TRBJ1-4; D ambiguous. Trimming took off 5 bases at V and 7 bases at J, with 8 bases between the two ends. The CDR3 runs to 12 residues. Germline assignment: CDR1 MDHEN and CDR2 SYDVKM. CDR3 loop: CASSSLSEKLFF. DNA of the CDR3: TGTGCCAGCAGTAGTTTGAGTGAAAAACTGTTTTTT.

V usage is TRBV27 and J usage is TRBJ2-1, with D tentatively TRBD2 (6 bases). V lost 3 bases to trimming and J lost 5 bases, with 17 bases between them. Germline V gives CDR1 MNHEY, CDR2 SMNVEV (reference sequence). The length of the CDR3 is 16 residues. The CDR3 bases are TGTGCCAGCAGTTTTGGTGGCGGGATCCCGAACAATGAGCAGTTCTTC. The encoded protein is CASSFGGGIPNNEQFF.

This chain links TRBV9 with TRBJ2-5; TRBD2 might be the D (5 bases). CDR1 and CDR2 from the germline V gene are SGDLS and YYNGEE. The V and J ends lost 0 bases and 5 bases respectively, with 11 bases between them. The CDR3 sequence is 14 residues long. The DNA of the CDR3 is TGTGCCAGCAGCGTAGGGACGGGAAGGGAGACCCAGTACTTC. As protein: CASSVGTGRETQYF. The full variable domain, rest sourced from reference TRBV9 and TRBJ2-5, is DSGVTQTPKHLITATGQRVTLRCSPRSGDLSVYWYQQSLDQGLQFLIQYYNGEERAKGNILERFSAQQFPDLHSELNLSSLELGDSALYFCASSVGTGRETQYFGPGTRLLVL.

V and J are TRBV2 and TRBJ1-5; D possibly corresponds to TRBD1 (5 bases). The CDR3 loop spans 11 amino acids. The V end lost 1 base, the J end lost 11 bases, and 6 bases lay between the germline ends. Germline V CDR1 and CDR2: SNHLY, FYNNEI. As DNA, the CDR3 is TGTGCCAGCAGTGAAGGGGGGGCCCAGCATTTT. Translating gives CASSEGGAQHF. Drawing the rest from reference TRBV2 and TRBJ1-5, the complete variable domain is EPEVTQTPSHQVTQMGQEVILRCVPISNHLYFYWYRQILGQKVEFLVSFYNNEISEKSEIFDDQFSVERPDGSNFTLKIRSTKLEDSAMYFCASSEGGAQHFGDGTRLSIL.

The J gene is TRBJ2-5, the V gene TRBV19, with TRBD2 matching 13 bases. Germline V CDR1 and CDR2: LNHDA, SQIVND (reference sequence). The CDR3 is made up of 16 amino acids. V shed 3 bases and J 9 bases; nucleotides not matched to a gene: 10. The CDR3 spells CASSIVLAGGGEAQYF. CDR3 coding DNA: TGTGCCAGTAGTATTGTACTAGCGGGAGGGGGTGAGGCCCAGTACTTC.

V gene TRBV27 combines with J gene TRBJ1-5; TRBD1 aligns across 8 bases. The CDR3 runs to 14 residues. From germline, CDR1 is MNHEY and CDR2 SMNVEV (reference sequence). J gave up 6 bases and V 3 bases, and 4 bases lay outside the gene matches. The CDR3 DNA follows: TGTGCCAGCAGTTTTCAACAGGGGGTTCAGCCCCAGCATTTT. It specifies CASSFQQGVQPQHF.

This clone was detected only once. V gene TRBV5-1 combines with J gene TRBJ2-7; D possibly uses TRBD1 or TRBD2 (6 bases each). The CDR3 totals 14 residues. V gave up 8 bases and J gave up 6 bases, with 21 bases separating them. Germline V CDR1 and CDR2: SGHRS, YFSETQ. In nucleotides, the CDR3 is TGCGCCAGTACCCCCCCGGGGGCGCAGGTCGAGCAGTACTTC. This codes for CASTPPGAQVEQYF.

The chain carries TRBV4-3 and TRBJ2-2; 10 positions match TRBD1. CDR1 and CDR2 from the germline V gene are LGHNA and YSLEER. Trimming took 4 bases from V and 5 from J; bases not matched to a gene: 13. The CDR3 extends over 18 amino acids. CDR3 amino acids: CASSLKRRTGGKTGELFF. CDR3 in DNA: TGCGCCAGCAGCCTAAAAAGGCGGACAGGGGGTAAAACCGGGGAGCTGTTTTTT.

V usage is TRBV28 and J usage is TRBJ1-5; D remains ambiguous. Germline V gives CDR1 MDHEN, CDR2 SYDVKM. The CDR3 runs 11 residues. V lost 9 bases to trimming and J lost 7 bases, with 10 bases between them. In DNA form, the CDR3 reads TGTGCCAGTATGGTTAAGCAGCCCCAGCATTTT. Its protein is CASMVKQPQHF.

The chain employs TRBV27 and TRBJ1-2, with D hard to call. CDR1 and CDR2 (germline): MNHEY, SMNVEV (reference sequence). The CDR3 length is 13 residues. Trimming left V 3 bases short and J 8 bases short, with 13 bases between. Written as DNA, the CDR3 is TGTGCCAGCAGTTTCGGCCAGCGGAGGGGCTACACCTTC. Translating it yields CASSFGQRRGYTF.

This clone has a single count. The chain recombines TRBV4-1 with TRBJ2-7, with TRBD1 matching 10 bases. With 1 base clipped from V and 7 bases from J, the junction kept 7 bases outside the gene matches. The CDR3 spans 15 residues. CDR1 is MGHRA, CDR2 YSYEKL, per germline. The CDR3 bases are TGCGCCAGCAGCCAAGCGGACAGGGGGAGCCGGGAGCAGTACTTC. Translated: CASSQADRGSREQYF.

In the case of this clone: Other DNA sequences from this sample encode an identical CDR3 as well. This chain connects TRBV20-1 to TRBJ1-2; D perhaps matches TRBD1 (5 bases). Germline CDR1 reads DFQATT; CDR2 reads SNEGSKA (reference sequence). CDR3 length equals 11 residues. Trimming took off 1 base at V and 8 bases at J, with 8 bases between the two ends. CDR3 in amino acids: CSARVGGGYTF. The CDR3 DNA is TGCAGTGCTAGAGTGGGGGGAGGCTACACCTTC.

The chain couples TRBV29-1 to TRBJ2-4, with TRBD1 matching over 8 bases. V lost 3 bases, J lost 6 bases, and 1 base stayed unmatched. The CDR3 loop spans 12 amino acids. The germline V gene encodes CDR1 SQVTM and CDR2 ANQGSEA. The CDR3 sequence is CSVDTGGNIQYF. CDR3 sequence (DNA): TGCAGCGTTGACACAGGGGGAAACATTCAGTACTTC.

The chain couples TRBV19 to TRBJ1-2; no definite D call. V lost 3 bases and J 7 bases, leaving 9 bases between the germline ends. The CDR3 extends over 12 amino acids. Germline V CDR1 and CDR2: LNHDA, SQIVND (reference sequence). The CDR3 spells CASSIRAGGYTF. For the CDR3, the DNA is TGTGCCAGTAGTATCCGGGCTGGTGGCTACACCTTC. The full variable domain, completed using reference TRBV19 and TRBJ1-2, is DGGITQSPKYLFRKEGQNVTLSCEQNLNHDAMYWYRQDPGQGLRLIYYSQIVNDFQKGDIAEGYSVSREKKESFPLTVTSAQKNPTAFYLCASSIRAGGYTFGSGTRLTVV.

About this clone: Additional DNA sequences in this sample encode the identical CDR3. The chain links TRBV5-4 to TRBJ2-3, with D uncertain. CDR3 length: 13 amino acids. V lost 4 bases, J lost 5 bases, and 11 bases lay in between. CDR1 is SGHNT and CDR2 is YYREEE in the germline V gene (reference sequence). Written as DNA, the CDR3 is TGTGCCAGCAGCGGTACCTCTGGAGATACGCAGTATTTT. It yields the protein CASSGTSGDTQYF.